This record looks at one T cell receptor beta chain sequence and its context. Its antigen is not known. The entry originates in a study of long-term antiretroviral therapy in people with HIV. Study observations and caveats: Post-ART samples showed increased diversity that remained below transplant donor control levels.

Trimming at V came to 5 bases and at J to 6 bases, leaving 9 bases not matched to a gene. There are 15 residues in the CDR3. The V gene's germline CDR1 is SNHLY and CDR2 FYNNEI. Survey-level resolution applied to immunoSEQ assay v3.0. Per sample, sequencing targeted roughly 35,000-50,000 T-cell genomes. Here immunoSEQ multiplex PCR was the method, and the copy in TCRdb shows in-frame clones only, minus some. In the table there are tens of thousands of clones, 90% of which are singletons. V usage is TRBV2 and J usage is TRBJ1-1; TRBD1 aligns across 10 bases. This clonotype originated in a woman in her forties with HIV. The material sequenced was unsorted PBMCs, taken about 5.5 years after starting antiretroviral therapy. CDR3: CASSMDRGILPEAFF. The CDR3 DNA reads TGTGCCAGCAGTATGGACAGGGGGATTTTACCTGAAGCTTTCTTT.